One sample yielded the 10 T cell receptor beta chains listed below, sequenced in a study of cytomegalovirus exposure and HLA in healthy donors. The PCR had 60 Vbeta and 13 Jbeta primers. Generated by immunoSEQ multiplex PCR, the TCRdb table keeps only in-frame clones and is missing some. The table shows about 160,000 clones, with approximately 81% occurring only once. The sequencing sample was made of PBMCs. The receptors were sampled from a man aged 25-45 years in good health and CMV-seronegative.

The genes are TRBV29-1 and TRBJ2-3; 8 nucleotides agree with TRBD2. Germline V gene data show CDR1 as SQVTM and CDR2 as ANQGSEA. The CDR3 has 14 residues. V was clipped by 7 bases and J by 1 base; unmatched bases: 7. CDR3 sequence: CSATGGGGTDTQYF. Written as DNA, the CDR3 is TGCAGCGCCACGGGAGGGGGGGGCACAGATACGCAGTATTTT.

A remark on this clone: The same CDR3 is also encoded by other DNA sequences in this sample. This chain joins TRBV12-5 and TRBJ2-3, with TRBD1 matching 8 bases. V lost 2 bases and J lost 0; bases outside the gene matches: 4. The CDR3 has 16 residues. Germline V lookup: CDR1 LGHNT, CDR2 FRNRAP. The CDR3 coding sequence is TGTGCTAGTGGTTTGCAGACAGGGGTTAGCACAGATACGCAGTATTTT. Its translation is CASGLQTGVSTDTQYF.

This chain uses TRBV11-2 with TRBJ1-5; the D gene is possibly TRBD1 (5 bases). CDR3 size: 15 residues. Germline CDR1 and CDR2: SGHAT and FQNNGV. Trimming cost V 1 base and J 2 bases, with 9 bases left between them. In DNA, the CDR3 is TGTGCCAGCAGCTTAGGTGGAGGGGGCAATCAGCCCCAGCATTTT. It yields the protein CASSLGGGGNQPQHF.

About this clone: One end of the junction does not line up with germline, which may come from a read error. The chain recombines TRBV7-7 with TRBJ2-2, with TRBD2 matching 14 bases. Germline V CDR1 and CDR2: SSHAT, FNYEAQ (reference sequence). CDR3 length equals 18 residues. The CDR3 DNA reads as TGTGCTAGCAGCTTAGGGGGACTAGCGGGGGCGAACACCGGGGAGCTGTTTTTT. Translating it yields CASSLGGLAGANTGELFF.

The chain has TRBV19 and TRBJ2-2, with 8 bases aligning to TRBD1. Germline CDR1 reads LNHDA; CDR2 reads SQIVND (reference sequence). J was trimmed by 9 bases and V by 5 bases; bases with no gene match: 5. The CDR3 covers 13 residues. CDR3 amino acids: CASSLTGVRELFF. The CDR3 coding sequence is TGTGCCAGTAGTTTGACAGGGGTCCGGGAGCTGTTTTTT.

The chain combines TRBV18 with TRBJ1-1; D not certain. Trimming shortened V by 3 bases and J by 1 base, and 21 bases separated the two germline ends. Germline values: CDR1 KGHSH, CDR2 LQKENI. This CDR3 is built from 18 residues. The DNA of the CDR3 is TGTGCCAGCTCACCTCTCGGAAACTGGGTAACTAGGAACACTGAAGCTTTCTTT. Translating it yields CASSPLGNWVTRNTEAFF.

This sequence joins TRBV7-8 and TRBJ2-1; 8 bases line up with TRBD1. The CDR3 contains 16 residues. Per germline, CDR1 SGHVS and CDR2 FQNEAQ. After removal of 1 base from V and 0 bases from J, the junction contained 2 bases not matched to a gene. The CDR3 loop reads CASSLGTGSSYNEQFF. CDR3 nucleotide sequence: TGTGCCAGCAGCTTAGGGACAGGGAGCTCCTACAATGAGCAGTTCTTC.

This chain joins TRBV27 and TRBJ1-2; 8 bases align to TRBD1. V shed 5 bases, J shed 0 bases, and the junction held 11 bases outside the gene matches. CDR1 MNHEY and CDR2 SMNVEV come from the germline V gene (reference sequence). The CDR3 consists of 17 residues. The CDR3 bases are TGTGCCAGCAGTCCGTCGACAGGGGACGCCTCTAACTATGGCTACACCTTC. Translating it yields CASSPSTGDASNYGYTF.

The chain carries TRBV4-2 and TRBJ1-1; D might be TRBD1 (5 bases). Germline loops: CDR1 LGHNA, CDR2 YNFKEQ. Trimming cost V 6 bases and J 8 bases, with 19 bases left between them. This CDR3 comprises 14 residues. CDR3 protein: CASSYRQNPEEAFF. In nucleotides, the CDR3 is TGTGCCAGCAGTTACAGACAGAACCCCGAGGAAGCTTTCTTT.

The chain couples TRBV15 to TRBJ1-1, with D tentatively TRBD1 (5 bases). Germline V gene lookup returns CDR1 LNHNV and CDR2 YYDKDF (reference sequence). CDR3 size: 14 residues. With 0 bases removed from V and 5 bases from J, the gap between germline ends came to 10 bases. The CDR3 sequence is CATSRDRAGTEAFF. CDR3 coding DNA: TGTGCCACCAGCAGAGACAGGGCGGGGACTGAAGCTTTCTTT.